Listed below are T cell receptor beta chains from one sample, sequenced in a study of beta chain features in type 1 diabetes. Sequenced by immunoSEQ multiplex PCR; TCRdb stores in-frame clones only, minus some. Of about 340,000 clones in the sample, 13% were seen once. Sequenced input: naive CD4+ T cells from blood. These receptors were taken from a woman between 18 and 29 years old with type 1 diabetes. Each CDR3 is given with its conserved first and last residue. Each record gives: J gene, D gene, V gene, clone size, CDR3 DNA, CDR3 protein. D genes are given only for firm matches. Part of the rows lack a size; the others show once, few, many or a class for expanded clones.

TRBJ1-1	NA	TRBV30	few	TGTGCCTGGAGTAAACTTACAGGGAGCACTGAAGCTTTCTTT	CAWSKLTGSTEAFF
TRBJ2-4	NA	TRBV19	few	TGTGCCAGTACCCAAACACCAGGGCAGGGAATGAGCATTCAGTACTTC	CASTQTPGQGMSIQYF
TRBJ2-5	NA	TRBV27	few	TGTGCCAGCAGTTTAGGGCAGCAAGAGACCCAGTACTTC	CASSLGQQETQYF
TRBJ2-3	TRBD2	TRBV10-3	NA	TGTGCCATCAGCTATACGAGCGGGAGGGCCTTCCCAGATACGCAGTATTTT	CAISYTSGRAFPDTQYF
TRBJ1-2	NA	TRBV12-5	few	TGTGCTAGTGGTTTAGGACAGCCAGGGGATGGCTACACCTTC	CASGLGQPGDGYTF
TRBJ1-1	NA	TRBV11-2	NA	TGTGCCAGCAGGCCTTTCGGGGGATCCACTGAAGCTTTCTTT	CASRPFGGSTEAFF
TRBJ2-1	NA	TRBV19	NA	TGTGCCAGTAGTATACCCGATGGAGTCGGTAATGAGCAGTTCTTC	CASSIPDGVGNEQFF
TRBJ1-1	NA	TRBV10-2	few	TGCGCCAGCAGTGATGGGGCGATGAACACTGAAGCTTTCTTT	CASSDGAMNTEAFF
TRBJ1-1	NA	TRBV11-1	NA	TGTGCCAGCAGCTTCGCAGTTAACACTGAAGCTTTCTTT	CASSFAVNTEAFF
TRBJ2-7	TRBD1	TRBV28	few	TGTGCCAGCACCGAGGGGGCGCTCTTGTACGAGCAGTACTTC	CASTEGALLYEQYF
TRBJ1-2	TRBD1	TRBV30	few	TGTGCCTGCCGGGACAGGGGTGCTGGCTACACCTTC	CACRDRGAGYTF
TRBJ2-4	NA	TRBV6-1	NA	TGTGCCAGCAGTGTGGGCAGGGTTGACATTCAGTACTTC	CASSVGRVDIQYF
TRBJ2-3	TRBD2	TRBV25-1	NA	TGTGCCAGCAGTGATACGCTAGCGGGAGGGCCTCATACGCAGTATTTT	CASSDTLAGGPHTQYF
TRBJ1-2	TRBD1	TRBV2	few	TGTGCCAGCAAGACAGGGGGAGACTATGGCTACACCTTC	CASKTGGDYGYTF
TRBJ1-5	NA	TRBV7-2	few	TGTGCCAGCAGCTCTACGGGGGAAGGGCCCCAGCATTTT	CASSSTGEGPQHF
TRBJ2-5	TRBD1	TRBV5-1	NA	TGCGCCAGCAGCCGGGACAGGGAGGAGACCCAGTACTTC	CASSRDREETQYF
TRBJ1-1	NA	TRBV29-1	few	TGCAGCGTTGAACGGACAGTGAACACTGAAGCTTTCTTT	CSVERTVNTEAFF
TRBJ2-3	TRBD2	TRBV6-5	NA	TGTGCCAGCAACGAGGGAGGGCTGAATACGCAGTATTTT	CASNEGGLNTQYF
TRBJ1-3	NA	TRBV4-2	few	TGTGCCAGCAGCCAAGAAAATCGGGGAGGTGGAAACACCATATATTTT	CASSQENRGGGNTIYF
TRBJ1-2	NA	TRBV5-6	few	TGTGCCAGCAGCTTGGGGACAAGCTATGGCTACACCTTC	CASSLGTSYGYTF
TRBJ2-1	TRBD2	TRBV9	few	TGTGCCAGCAGCGTGGGGCGGGAGTATGAGCAGTTCTTC	CASSVGREYEQFF
TRBJ2-1	TRBD2	TRBV18	few	TGTGCCAGCTCACCTCTCACAACCGGGACTAACAATGAGCAGTTCTTC	CASSPLTTGTNNEQFF
TRBJ1-5	TRBD1	TRBV6-5	few	TGTGCCAGCAGTGGACAGGGTGATCAGCCCCAGCATTTT	CASSGQGDQPQHF
TRBJ2-3	NA	TRBV9	NA	TGTGCCAGCTCCCAGGGGCTACGCACAGATACGCAGTATTTT	CASSQGLRTDTQYF
TRBJ2-1	TRBD2	TRBV18	NA	TGTGCCAGCTCACCTGGAACTAGCGGGAGGAATGAGCAGTTCTTC	CASSPGTSGRNEQFF
TRBJ1-2	TRBD1	TRBV11-2	NA	TGTGCCAGCAGCTCGACAGGGAACTATGGCTACACCTTC	CASSSTGNYGYTF
TRBJ1-5	NA	TRBV7-2	NA	TGTGCCAGCAGCTTAGCGAGGACACGCGGGGGCAATCAGCCCCAGCATTTT	CASSLARTRGGNQPQHF